This T cell receptor (beta chain) was retrieved from a study of beta chain features in type 1 diabetes. The wider study: In all, about 100,000,000 sorted cells from all samples were analyzed.

Sorting that relied on CD45RO/CCR7/CD25/CD127/CD95/CD27 yielded CD4+ naive, central memory, regulatory and stem cell-like memory cells. The germline CDR1 and CDR2 sequences are MNHNY and SVGAGI (reference sequence). This CDR3 comprises 11 residues. Deletions cut 6 bases from V and 5 bases from J, with 7 bases between. As every portion of the isolated RNA was reverse transcribed, the sequencing read expressed TCRB transcripts. Using immunoSEQ multiplex PCR, the repertoire was profiled, and TCRdb retains in-frame clones only, with some absent. The sample lists some 410,000 clones; more than 11% were seen once. This clone has more than one count but fewer than ten.

The specimen was naive CD4+ T cells from blood. The chain carries TRBV6-6 and TRBJ2-5; D gene unclear. The clonotype comes from a man younger than 45 in good health. For the CDR3, the DNA is TGTGCCAGCAGCCTGAGGGAGACCCAGTACTTC. This encodes CASSLRETQYF.